What follows is one T cell receptor beta chain and its context. Its antigen remains unidentified. Base qualities were left out, and no much larger clone turns up one base away. These data originate in a study of shared clonotypes between healthy human individuals (dated by TCRdb to about 2020). Regarding the study in general: The cohort comprised two women and three men aged 18 to 49 years. Blood TCR repertoires of about five healthy adults were deeply sequenced to estimate repertoire size and the extent of clonotype sharing between individuals. To increase sequencing depth and limit assay-specific biases, TCR repertoire library preparation and sequencing were carried out by different laboratories using diverse techniques. Per donor, leukapheresis produced somewhere between about 0.9 and 9.5 billion PBMCs. Here is what the overall study found, with its caveats: Sampling was restricted to blood, and TCR repertoires in tissue are likely to differ from TCR repertoires in blood. Pairwise subsampling indicated that sequencing depth was expected to affect the degree of clonotype sharing among donors. Because the study included a small number of donors, the genetic and exposure-history diversity represented was limited.

V is shortened by 4 bases, J by 2 bases, and the region joining them spans 12 bases. The CDR3 numbers 15 residues from cysteine through phenylalanine. Solely the CDR3 DNA is kept, with 45 bases framed from the first base. The germline V gene encodes CDR1 GTSNPN and CDR2 SVGIG (reference sequence). The donors were healthy, HIV-negative adults who had no recently reported acute infections or vaccinations. Every donor was a Caucasian adult residing in Nashville, Tennessee, USA. In the unsorted samples, 70 million to 95 million PBMCs were counted, and genomic DNA was extracted using the QIAamp DNA Blood Mini kit. Blood was obtained by leukapheresis, after which PBMCs were separated by Ficoll-Histopaque density gradient centrifugation and cryopreserved in liquid nitrogen vapor phase. TCR CDR3 regions were amplified from genomic DNA by multiplex PCR using the deep immunoSEQ assay. Extracted genomic DNA from each cell subset was distributed evenly across all wells of several immunoSEQ 96-well plates, and each plate was treated as a replicate. For unsorted PBMC, each replicate PCR was loaded with roughly 330 ng genomic DNA, equivalent to about 33,000 T cell genomes. Ten immunoSEQ deep assay plates were used to sequence the unsorted PBMC genomic DNA. The purified libraries were quantified using a Qubit 3.0 fluorometer, sized with a Bioanalyzer 2100, and then quantified again using the KAPA Library Quantification kit. Each immunoSEQ 96-well plate was sequenced on its own single-read 150-cycle Illumina NextSeq 550 flow cell. In the source study's methods: Because only junctional sequences without quality scores were contained in the immunoSEQ output, filtering matching that applied to full-length reads could not be performed. Sequences were annotated with PyIR, a Python wrapper for IgBLAST v1.9, and V/J genes and CDR3 were assigned using IMGT germline references. Reads with weak V/J assignments (E-value above 1e-6), missing CDR3, stop codons, out-of-frame junctions, or ambiguous translated residues were removed. V3J clonotypes were defined as sequences sharing an identical inferred V gene, J gene, and CDR3 amino acid sequence. Percentage overlap between repertoires was calculated by dividing the number of shared unique clonotypes by the size of the smaller repertoire. Richness of each repertoire was evaluated using RTK rarefaction, the Chao1 estimator, and Recon v2.1 estimates of unobserved clonotypes. TCRdb stores this immuneACCESS table with in-frame sequences only. Part of the clones is absent; in the studies checked, under half of the shortfall reflects unresolved V genes, and no reason is known for the rest. V, J and clone size are taken as reported in that table, and D and trimming were inferred from the DNA itself. In this sample the table shows about 560,000 clones, around 78% of which occur a single time. Clones ranked in the top ten supply around 12% of the sample.

The V gene is TRBV30 and the J gene is TRBJ2-6; the D segment may tentatively be TRBD1 or TRBD2, each giving 6 matched bases. This sequence was found in a woman in her forties in good health. Some clones in this sample may be carry-over from other donors' samples. The sample was PBMCs. The CDR3 in this case is CAWTPGEAGANVLTF. The sequence in DNA is TGTGCCTGGACCCCAGGGGAGGCTGGGGCCAACGTCCTGACTTTC.